The present entry profiles one TCR beta chain with its context. What it binds is unknown. Data came from immunoSEQ multiplex PCR; TCRdb stores just in-frame clones and leaves some out. The sample has about 130,000 clones; over 75% are singletons. Trimming removed 6 bases from V and 7 bases from J; junction bases left unmatched: 10. Germline CDR1 is MGHRA and CDR2 is YSYEKL. This CDR3 is 17 amino acids long. This sample is part of a study of T cell responses to AZD1222 COVID-19 vaccine. Study-wide results and caveats: Clonal diversity was possibly underestimated, and the donors were mostly white British, with more females.

Second-dose groups at about 4 or about 12 weeks were pooled. This chain connects TRBV4-1 to TRBJ2-4; 15 bases fit TRBD2. Sequenced material: peripheral blood, taken 28 days after the second AZD1222 dose. This clonotype was obtained from an adult who received the AZD1222 COVID-19 vaccine. The CDR3, as DNA: TGCGCCAGCAGAACGGGACTAGCGGGAGGCTTCGATAACATTCAGTACTTC. Translated: CASRTGLAGGFDNIQYF.